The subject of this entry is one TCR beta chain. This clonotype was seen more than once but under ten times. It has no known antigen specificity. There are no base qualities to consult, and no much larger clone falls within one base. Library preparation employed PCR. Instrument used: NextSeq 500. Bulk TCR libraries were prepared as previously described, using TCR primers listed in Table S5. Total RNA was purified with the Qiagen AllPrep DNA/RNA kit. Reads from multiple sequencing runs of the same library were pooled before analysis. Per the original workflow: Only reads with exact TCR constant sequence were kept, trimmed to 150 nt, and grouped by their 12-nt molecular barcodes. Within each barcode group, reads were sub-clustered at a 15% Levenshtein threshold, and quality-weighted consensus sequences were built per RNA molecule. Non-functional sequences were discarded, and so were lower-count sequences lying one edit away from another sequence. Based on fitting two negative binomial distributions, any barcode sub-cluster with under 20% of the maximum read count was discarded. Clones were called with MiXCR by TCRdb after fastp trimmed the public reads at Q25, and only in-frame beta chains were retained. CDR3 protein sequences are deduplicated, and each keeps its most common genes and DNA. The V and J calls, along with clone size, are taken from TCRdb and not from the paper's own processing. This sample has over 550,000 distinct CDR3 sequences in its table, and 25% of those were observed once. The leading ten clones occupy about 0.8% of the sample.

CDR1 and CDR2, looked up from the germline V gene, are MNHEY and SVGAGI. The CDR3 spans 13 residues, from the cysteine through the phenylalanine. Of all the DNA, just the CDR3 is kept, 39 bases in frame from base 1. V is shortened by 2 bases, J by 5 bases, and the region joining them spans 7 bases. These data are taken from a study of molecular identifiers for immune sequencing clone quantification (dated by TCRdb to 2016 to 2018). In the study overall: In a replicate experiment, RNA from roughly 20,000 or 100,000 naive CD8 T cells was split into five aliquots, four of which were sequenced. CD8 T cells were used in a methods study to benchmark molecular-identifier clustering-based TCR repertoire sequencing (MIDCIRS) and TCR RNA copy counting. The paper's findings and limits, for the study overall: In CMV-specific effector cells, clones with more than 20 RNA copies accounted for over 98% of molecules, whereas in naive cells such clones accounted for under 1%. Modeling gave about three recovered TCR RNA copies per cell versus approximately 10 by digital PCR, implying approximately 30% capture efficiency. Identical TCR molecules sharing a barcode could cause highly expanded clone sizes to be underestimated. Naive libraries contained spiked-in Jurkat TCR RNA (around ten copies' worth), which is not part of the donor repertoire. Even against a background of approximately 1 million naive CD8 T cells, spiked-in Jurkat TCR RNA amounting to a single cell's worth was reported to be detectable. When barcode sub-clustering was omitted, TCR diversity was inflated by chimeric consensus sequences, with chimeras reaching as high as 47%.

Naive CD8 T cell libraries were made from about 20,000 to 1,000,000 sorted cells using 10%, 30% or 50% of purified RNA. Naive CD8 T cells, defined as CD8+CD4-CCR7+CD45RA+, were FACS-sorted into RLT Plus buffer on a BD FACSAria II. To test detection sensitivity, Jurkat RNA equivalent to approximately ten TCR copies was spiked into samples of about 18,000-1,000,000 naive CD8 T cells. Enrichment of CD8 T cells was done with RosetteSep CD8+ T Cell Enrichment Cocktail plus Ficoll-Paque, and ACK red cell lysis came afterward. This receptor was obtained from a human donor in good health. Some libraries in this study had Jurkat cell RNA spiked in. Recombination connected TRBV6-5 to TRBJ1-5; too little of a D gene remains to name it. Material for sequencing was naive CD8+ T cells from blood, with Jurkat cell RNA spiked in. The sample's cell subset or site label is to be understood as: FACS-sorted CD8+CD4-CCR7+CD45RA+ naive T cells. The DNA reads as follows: TGTGCCAGCAGTTACCATTCAGATCAGCCCCAGCATTTT. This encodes CASSYHSDQPQHF.